This T cell receptor (beta chain) was identified during a study of T cells in Graves' hyperthyroidism and ophthalmopathy. Amplification yielded TCR beta CDR3 regions, with RNA transcripts as the source. An initial round of RT-PCR targeting the TCR CDR3 relied on the HTBI primer set. Via MiXCR, TCRdb re-called the multiplex PCR reads, giving one row per CDR3 protein. The data hold about 700,000 distinct CDR3 sequences, with roughly 15% observed a single time. The CDR3 has 16 residues. The germline V gene has CDR1 SGHTS and CDR2 YDEGEE. J lost 4 bases, V lost 4 bases, and 11 bases had no gene match. Findings of the study overall: The majority of expanded thyroid clonotypes above 0.001 also appeared in blood.

Subjects aged 18 to 65 presented with newly diagnosed hyperthyroidism of less than 2 months' duration. This clonotype was counted between two and nine times. Its matching antigen is unknown. The V call is TRBV5-8, the J call TRBJ2-5; 9 bases are a match to TRBD1. This TCR was recovered from a woman younger than 30 with Graves' hyperthyroidism. The sample comprised blood. The CDR3 sequence: CASSLGRDRAAETQYF. The CDR3 DNA sequence: TGTGCCAGCAGCCTGGGTCGGGACAGGGCCGCAGAGACCCAGTACTTC.